Following are 9 T cell receptor beta chains from one sample sequenced in a study of CD8 T cells in Susac syndrome. Random hexamers were used to reverse transcribe 0.5 to 1 ug of RNA. TCRdb re-called the immunoSEQ multiplex PCR reads with MiXCR, one entry per CDR3 protein. The profile shows some 97,000 distinct CDR3 sequences, about 95% of them singletons. The specimen was CD8+ T cells from PBMCs. The source of these receptors is a human donor with Susac syndrome.

This sequence joins TRBV20-1 and TRBJ2-3; TRBD2 matches 8 bases. Germline-derived CDR1 and CDR2 are DFQATT and SNEGSKA (reference sequence). V gave up 3 bases and J gave up 8 bases; unmatched junction bases: 16. The CDR3 sequence is 16 residues long. CDR3 coding DNA: TGCAGTGCTAGCCTTTTCGGGGGGGCTCAGGGCGGTACGCAGTATTTT. This encodes CSASLFGGAQGGTQYF.

The genes are TRBV4-2 and TRBJ2-7; D is possibly TRBD2 (6 bases). This CDR3 spans 16 amino acids. CDR1 and CDR2 (germline): LGHNA, YNFKEQ. Trimming removed 4 bases at V and 3 bases at J, with 19 bases between. The CDR3 nucleotides are TGTGCCAGCAGCCCTCAGCCCGGGGGAGTTGGCTACGAGCAGTACTTC. It encodes CASSPQPGGVGYEQYF.

The chain is built from TRBV9 and TRBJ1-1; possible D gene TRBD1, 5 bases. This CDR3 spans 14 amino acids. CDR1 and CDR2 from the germline V gene are SGDLS and YYNGEE. The ends were cut back, 0 bases at V and 5 bases at J, with 11 bases in the middle. For the CDR3, the DNA is TGTGCCAGCAGCGTAGTGGGGGGAGAGACTGAAGCTTTCTTT. Its translation: CASSVVGGETEAFF.

The chain combines TRBV15 with TRBJ1-1, with D hard to call. Germline V gives CDR1 LNHNV, CDR2 YYDKDF (reference sequence). V was cut by 0 bases and J by 6 bases, with 8 bases left in between. The CDR3 contains 13 residues. The CDR3: CATSRDSLPEAFF. The CDR3 coding sequence is TGTGCCACCAGCAGAGATTCGTTGCCTGAAGCTTTCTTT.

CDR3 nucleotide sequence: TGCGCCAGCAGCTTGGGTAGTGGTATCCCCGACAATGAGCAGTTCTTC. As protein: CASSLGSGIPDNEQFF. The rearrangement uses TRBV5-1 and TRBJ2-1; no clear D. The CDR3 runs 16 residues. CDR1 is SGHRS and CDR2 is YFSETQ in the germline V gene. V lost 0 bases and J 5 bases, leaving 15 bases between the germline ends.

The V and J genes are TRBV5-6 and TRBJ1-5, with TRBD1 matching over 8 bases. Trimming removed 0 bases from V and 0 bases from J; junction bases left unmatched: 5. This CDR3 comprises 17 residues. The germline V gene encodes CDR1 SGHDT and CDR2 YYEEEE. CDR3 sequence reads: CASSLGQGPHSNQPQHF. The CDR3 DNA sequence: TGTGCCAGCAGCTTGGGACAGGGGCCACATAGCAATCAGCCCCAGCATTTT. The full variable domain, its missing parts supplied by reference TRBV5-6 and TRBJ1-5, is DAGVTQSPTHLIKTRGQQVTLRCSPKSGHDTVSWYQQALGQGPQFIFQYYEEEERQRGNFPDRFSGHQFPNYSSELNVNALLLGDSALYLCASSLGQGPHSNQPQHFGDGTRLSIL.

This chain links TRBV29-1 with TRBJ1-1; TRBD1 matches at 8 bases. J gave up 0 bases and V 0 bases, and 0 bases lay outside the gene matches. This CDR3 contains 14 residues. Germline CDR1 SQVTM, CDR2 ANQGSEA. The CDR3 DNA is TGCAGCGTTGAAGAGGACAGGGTGAACACTGAAGCTTTCTTT. This codes for CSVEEDRVNTEAFF.

CDR3 protein: CSARTPQVSGLGLLAKNIQYF. For the CDR3, the DNA is TGCAGTGCTAGAACTCCCCAAGTTAGCGGGCTCGGATTGCTAGCCAAAAACATTCAGTACTTC. The genes are TRBV20-1 and TRBJ2-4, with 7 nucleotides matching TRBD2. J was trimmed by 0 bases and V by 2 bases; bases with no gene match: 22. The CDR3 totals 21 residues. From germline, CDR1 is DFQATT and CDR2 SNEGSKA (reference sequence).

CDR3 nucleotides: TGTGCCAGCTCACCCGATTATAGGGGAGGAAAAGATACGCAGTATTTT. This sequence encodes CASSPDYRGGKDTQYF. The rearrangement uses TRBV18 and TRBJ2-3, with D possibly being TRBD2 (6 bases). The CDR3 totals 16 residues. V was clipped by 3 bases and J by 5 bases, with 18 bases between them. Germline loops: CDR1 KGHSH, CDR2 LQKENI.